This is a list of T cell receptor beta chains from one sample in a study of T cells in Graves' hyperthyroidism and ophthalmopathy. Each CDR3 protein gets one entry after TCRdb re-called the multiplex PCR reads with MiXCR. The sample consists of some 800,000 distinct CDR3 sequences, more than 30% of them appearing once. The sample was blood. The receptors here all came from a man between 18 and 35 years old with Graves' hyperthyroidism. Each CDR3 is given with its conserved first and last residue. The D gene is left open where the match is weak. Expanded clones get a size class; other rows say once, few or many, or leave the size out.

clone_size: few; d_call: .; v_call: TRBV19; j_call: TRBJ2-7; cdr3_nt: TGTGCCAGTAGGAAGCTCTACGAGCAGTACTTC; cdr3_aa: CASRKLYEQYF
clone_size: .; d_call: TRBD2; v_call: TRBV10-3; j_call: TRBJ2-1; cdr3_nt: TGTGCACACAGCGGGGGGGCCTACAATGAGCAGTTCTTC; cdr3_aa: CAHSGGAYNEQFF
clone_size: few; d_call: .; v_call: TRBV7-3; j_call: TRBJ1-6; cdr3_nt: TGTGCCAGCAGCTTAATTGGCGGGGGGGGATCACCCCTCCACTTT; cdr3_aa: CASSLIGGGGSPLHF
clone_size: few; d_call: .; v_call: TRBV5-1; j_call: TRBJ2-2; cdr3_nt: TGCGCCAGCAGTTTGGTGGTCATAGCGAACACCGGGGAGCTGTTTTTT; cdr3_aa: CASSLVVIANTGELFF
clone_size: many; d_call: TRBD1; v_call: TRBV7-2; j_call: TRBJ2-7; cdr3_nt: TGTGCCAGCAGCCCGTGGACAGGGGGCGGCTACGAGCAGTACTTC; cdr3_aa: CASSPWTGGGYEQYF
clone_size: many; d_call: .; v_call: TRBV4-1; j_call: TRBJ1-5; cdr3_nt: TGCGCCAGCAGCCAATTCCGGCACAATCAGCCCCAGCATTTT; cdr3_aa: CASSQFRHNQPQHF
clone_size: .; d_call: .; v_call: TRBV19; j_call: TRBJ1-5; cdr3_nt: TGTGCCAGTATCGGGGGGGCCCTCGGGAATCAGCCCCAGCATTTT; cdr3_aa: CASIGGALGNQPQHF
clone_size: .; d_call: TRBD1; v_call: TRBV7-2; j_call: TRBJ2-2; cdr3_nt: TGTGCCAGCAGTTTGGGACAGTACGCGAACACCGGGGAGCTGTTTTTT; cdr3_aa: CASSLGQYANTGELFF
clone_size: .; d_call: .; v_call: TRBV10-3; j_call: TRBJ1-3; cdr3_nt: TGTGCCAGGGGGTACGGAAACACCATATATTTT; cdr3_aa: CARGYGNTIYF
clone_size: few; d_call: .; v_call: TRBV7-8; j_call: TRBJ1-2; cdr3_nt: TGTGCCAGCAGCCTCCAGGTGGGCCTGGGTGGCTACACCTTC; cdr3_aa: CASSLQVGLGGYTF
clone_size: few; d_call: .; v_call: TRBV15; j_call: TRBJ2-2; cdr3_nt: TGTGCCACCGGGCCTATAACGAACACCGGGGAGCTGTTTTTT; cdr3_aa: CATGPITNTGELFF
clone_size: .; d_call: TRBD1; v_call: TRBV12-3/TRBV12-4; j_call: TRBJ1-1; cdr3_nt: TGTGCCAGCAGTTTAGCGCGGGGGACAGCACTTGAAGCTTTCTTT; cdr3_aa: CASSLARGTALEAFF
clone_size: .; d_call: .; v_call: TRBV29-1; j_call: TRBJ2-7; cdr3_nt: TGCAGCGTTGCACCTGGGTTGTGGGACACCGGGGAGCAGTACTTC; cdr3_aa: CSVAPGLWDTGEQYF
clone_size: .; d_call: .; v_call: TRBV29-1; j_call: TRBJ1-2; cdr3_nt: TGCAGCGTTGAAAAGGGGGAGGGCCTAAACTATGGCTACACCTTC; cdr3_aa: CSVEKGEGLNYGYTF
clone_size: few; d_call: .; v_call: TRBV9; j_call: TRBJ2-7; cdr3_nt: TGTGCCAGCAGCCAGGGCAGGGCGAGGTCCTACGAGCAGTACTTC; cdr3_aa: CASSQGRARSYEQYF
clone_size: .; d_call: TRBD1; v_call: TRBV5-1; j_call: TRBJ1-5; cdr3_nt: TGCGCCAGCTTTGACCCAGGGGGCACTCAGCCCCAGCATTTT; cdr3_aa: CASFDPGGTQPQHF
clone_size: .; d_call: TRBD1; v_call: TRBV5-1; j_call: TRBJ1-1; cdr3_nt: TGCGCCAGCAGCTTGGGAAGCAAGGGGGCCACTGAAGCTTTCTTT; cdr3_aa: CASSLGSKGATEAFF
clone_size: many; d_call: .; v_call: TRBV19; j_call: TRBJ1-5; cdr3_nt: TGTGCCAGTAGCCCCACAGGGTATAGCAATCAGCCCCAGCATTTT; cdr3_aa: CASSPTGYSNQPQHF
clone_size: many; d_call: .; v_call: TRBV10-3; j_call: TRBJ2-7; cdr3_nt: TGTGCCATCAGCGAACCGGGGACGGACTACGAGCAGTACTTC; cdr3_aa: CAISEPGTDYEQYF
clone_size: many; d_call: .; v_call: TRBV29-1; j_call: TRBJ1-3; cdr3_nt: TGCAGCGTTGTATGGGGGGGTACTGGAAACACCATATATTTT; cdr3_aa: CSVVWGGTGNTIYF
clone_size: many; d_call: .; v_call: TRBV20-1; j_call: TRBJ2-2; cdr3_nt: TGCAGTGCTAGAGACATTAACGAACAAGGGGAGCTGTTTTTT; cdr3_aa: CSARDINEQGELFF
clone_size: many; d_call: .; v_call: TRBV12-3/TRBV12-4; j_call: TRBJ1-5; cdr3_nt: TGTGCCAGCAGTTTGGGTCTGGGGCCCCAGCATTTT; cdr3_aa: CASSLGLGPQHF
clone_size: .; d_call: TRBD1; v_call: TRBV19; j_call: TRBJ1-5; cdr3_nt: TGTGCCAGTAGTATAGAGGGACAGAGATATCAGCCCCAGCATTTT; cdr3_aa: CASSIEGQRYQPQHF
clone_size: once; d_call: .; v_call: TRBV7-2; j_call: TRBJ2-7; cdr3_nt: TGTGCCAGCAGCCCTCCGGGACACTTCTTTTACGAGCAGTACTTC; cdr3_aa: CASSPPGHFFYEQYF
clone_size: .; d_call: TRBD1; v_call: TRBV7-9; j_call: TRBJ2-7; cdr3_nt: TGTGCCAGCAGCCGCGGGGGACAGGGGTTCTACGAGCAGTACTTC; cdr3_aa: CASSRGGQGFYEQYF
clone_size: .; d_call: .; v_call: TRBV3-1; j_call: TRBJ1-1; cdr3_nt: TGTGCCAGCAGCCAAGAGGGGGGGCCTGAAGCTTTCTTT; cdr3_aa: CASSQEGGPEAFF
clone_size: many; d_call: .; v_call: TRBV10-2; j_call: TRBJ1-4; cdr3_nt: TGCGCCAGCGGCCCTGGGGAAAAACTGTTTTTT; cdr3_aa: CASGPGEKLFF
clone_size: .; d_call: TRBD2; v_call: TRBV12-3/TRBV12-4; j_call: TRBJ2-2; cdr3_nt: TGTGCCAGCACCAAAACAGCGGGAGGGGGGTACGGGGAGCTGTTTTTT; cdr3_aa: CASTKTAGGGYGELFF
clone_size: .; d_call: TRBD1; v_call: TRBV25-1; j_call: TRBJ1-5; cdr3_nt: TGTGCCAGCAGTTCGGACAGGGGTGGTCATCCCCAGCATTTT; cdr3_aa: CASSSDRGGHPQHF
clone_size: many; d_call: .; v_call: TRBV24-1; j_call: TRBJ1-5; cdr3_nt: TGTGCCACCGGGCAAAATCAGCCCCAGCATTTT; cdr3_aa: CATGQNQPQHF
clone_size: .; d_call: .; v_call: TRBV20-1; j_call: TRBJ1-6; cdr3_nt: TGCAGTGCTAGAGATGGAGGATCCTATAATTCACCCCTCCACTTT; cdr3_aa: CSARDGGSYNSPLHF
clone_size: .; d_call: TRBD1; v_call: TRBV19; j_call: TRBJ1-2; cdr3_nt: TGTGCCAGCATCCTCCTGACAGGGGATACAGGGGGAGCGGCATATGGCTACACCTTC; cdr3_aa: CASILLTGDTGGAAYGYTF
clone_size: .; d_call: .; v_call: TRBV11-1; j_call: TRBJ2-7; cdr3_nt: TGTGCCAGCAGCCTTCGGGAGGCAGGGGTCGATCACGAGCAGTACTTC; cdr3_aa: CASSLREAGVDHEQYF
clone_size: many; d_call: .; v_call: TRBV15; j_call: TRBJ1-5; cdr3_nt: TGTGCCACCGGACAGTTCACTAGCAATCAGCCCCAGCATTTT; cdr3_aa: CATGQFTSNQPQHF
clone_size: .; d_call: .; v_call: TRBV6-5; j_call: TRBJ2-5; cdr3_nt: TGTGCCAGCAGTGAGCACCACCAAGAGACCCAGTACTTC; cdr3_aa: CASSEHHQETQYF
clone_size: .; d_call: TRBD1; v_call: TRBV7-8; j_call: TRBJ1-4; cdr3_nt: TGTGCCAGCCTCGACAGGGGGCGAGTTGAAAAACTGTTTTTT; cdr3_aa: CASLDRGRVEKLFF